Included here is one T cell receptor (beta chain) sequence, with context. This sample is drawn from a study of T cells in Graves' hyperthyroidism and ophthalmopathy. PBMCs were sourced from approximately 9 ml fresh peripheral blood. What was amplified from RNA transcripts were TCR beta CDR3 regions. The TCR CDR3 was amplified in a first-round RT-PCR using the HTBI primer set. TCRdb reprocessed the multiplex PCR reads via MiXCR and lists one record per CDR3 protein. The sample lists about 640,000 distinct CDR3 sequences, around 21% occurring once. The V gene end was trimmed by 5 bases and the J gene end by 3 bases; junction bases not matched to a gene: 7. Germline V gives CDR1 SGHTA, CDR2 FQGNSA. This CDR3 has 15 amino acids.

The chain uses TRBV7-2 and TRBJ1-5, with 7 bases fitting TRBD1. The specimen sequenced was blood. The receptor comes from a man aged 30-40 years with Graves' ophthalmopathy. The chain's CDR3 is CASSQETGINQPQHF. The CDR3 DNA reads as TGTGCCAGCAGCCAAGAGACAGGGATCAATCAGCCCCAGCATTTT.